This T cell receptor (beta chain) derives from a study of radiotherapy plus CTLA-4 blockade in lung cancer. This CDR3 is built from 14 residues. Germline assignment: CDR1 MDHEN and CDR2 SYDVKM. The germline V and J ends were trimmed by 4 bases and 4 bases, with 11 bases remaining between them. Study-wide points: After radiotherapy and ipilimumab, tumor-derived clones expanded in peripheral blood. How blood T cell clones changed early, along with interferon-beta, reportedly forecast response best.

Method: immunoSEQ multiplex PCR; TCRdb's copy keeps in-frame clones and lacks some. The sample lists approximately 38,000 clones, 80% to 90% seen once, with approximately 23% in the top ten. Regarding this clone: Antigen unknown.

The chain has TRBV28 and TRBJ1-5; tentatively, D is TRBD1 (5 bases). Sample: peripheral blood, taken from a patient treated with radiotherapy plus ipilimumab. The sequence derives from a human donor with non-small cell lung cancer whose response to radiotherapy plus ipilimumab could not be evaluated. The CDR3 here is CASSYPQGNQPQHF. For the CDR3, the DNA is TGTGCCAGCAGTTATCCCCAGGGTAATCAGCCCCAGCATTTT. Full variable domain (outside the CDR3, taken from reference TRBV28 and TRBJ1-5): DVKVTQSSRYLVKRTGEKVFLECVQDMDHENMFWYRQDPGLGLRLIYFSYDVKMKEKGDIPEGYSVSREKKERFSLILESASTNQTSMYLCASSYPQGNQPQHFGDGTRLSIL.